A single sample is the source of the 11 T cell receptor beta chains below, sequenced in a study of blood T cells in healthy people across ages. A second 7 to 11 cycle PCR used barcoded and J-beta primers. MiXCR, applied by TCRdb to the 5' RACE reads, yields one record per CDR3 protein. This table has over 950,000 distinct CDR3 sequences, roughly 51% appearing once. Material for sequencing was blood. All receptors come from a woman aged 55-69 years in good health.

In regard to this clonotype: A junction boundary mismatches the germline segment, possibly from a read error. The chain links TRBV12-3 or TRBV12-4 to TRBJ2-5; a weak D match, TRBD1 (5 bases). The CDR3 is 14 residues long. The CDR3 nucleotides are TGTGCCAGCATCAGGCAGGGAAGACAAGAGGCCCAGTACTTC. Amino acids: CASIRQGRQEAQYF.

V and J are TRBV6-6 and TRBJ1-2; TRBD1 is a possible D gene (5 bases). V gave up 5 bases and J gave up 1 base, with 11 bases separating them. The length of the CDR3 is 14 residues. The germline CDR1 and CDR2 sequences are MNHNY and SVGAGI (reference sequence). DNA for the CDR3: TGTGCCAGCAGTAATACAGGAATTAACTATGGCTACACCTTC. Translated: CASSNTGINYGYTF.

The V gene is TRBV12-3 or TRBV12-4, the J gene TRBJ2-1, with a tentative D call TRBD1 (5 bases). This CDR3 has 14 residues. Trimming pared 10 bases from V and 8 bases from J, leaving 21 bases between. CDR3 sequence reads: CATHERQGIHEQFF. The CDR3 region has the DNA TGTGCCACCCATGAGAGGCAGGGAATACATGAGCAGTTCTTC.

This chain joins TRBV20-1 and TRBJ1-5; the match to TRBD1 covers 9 bases. Germline CDR1 reads DFQATT; CDR2 reads SNEGSKA (reference sequence). V lost 3 bases, J lost 0 bases, and 3 bases stayed unmatched. The CDR3 loop spans 15 amino acids. CDR3 bases: TGCAGTGCTAGGGGGGGACAGGGTAGCAATCAGCCCCAGCATTTT. Residues: CSARGGQGSNQPQHF.

This rearrangement joins TRBV20-1 to TRBJ2-4, with 8 bases lining up with TRBD1. The J call may be in error: the DNA end matches TRBJ2-7 better. The germline V gene encodes CDR1 DFQATT and CDR2 SNEGSKA (reference sequence). This CDR3 spans 15 amino acids. The CDR3 region is CSARDPWTGTPEQYF. The CDR3 nucleotides are TGCAGTGCTAGAGACCCGTGGACAGGGACCCCCGAGCAGTACTTC.

The genes are TRBV20-1 and TRBJ1-4; 9 bases are a match to TRBD1. The ends lost 6 bases at V and 5 bases at J; junction bases unmatched: 13. CDR1 is DFQATT, CDR2 SNEGSKA, per germline (reference sequence). CDR3 length equals 16 residues. CDR3 loop: CSARVPGQGWNEKLFF. The CDR3 nucleotides are TGCAGTGCCCGAGTCCCGGGACAGGGCTGGAATGAAAAACTGTTTTTT.

The V call is TRBV4-1, the J call TRBJ2-3; 10 bases are shared with TRBD1. The CDR3 is 17 residues long. Germline-derived CDR1 and CDR2 are MGHRA and YSYEKL. The trim removed 2 bases at V and 1 base at J, leaving 6 bases unmatched. The CDR3, as DNA: TGCGCCAGCAGCCAACTAGCCGGGACAGGGGGCACAGATACGCAGTATTTT. The encoded protein is CASSQLAGTGGTDTQYF.

The V call is TRBV3-1, the J call TRBJ1-2; perhaps TRBD1 as D (5 bases). Trimming left V 6 bases short and J 8 bases short, with 13 bases between. From germline, CDR1 is LGHDT and CDR2 YNNKEL (reference sequence). The CDR3 has 12 amino acids. The CDR3 region is CASRTHGDGYTF. The CDR3 DNA reads as TGTGCCAGCAGGACCCACGGGGACGGCTACACCTTC.

V is TRBV2 and J is TRBJ2-2, with D possibly matching TRBD2 (6 bases). The germline gives CDR1 SNHLY, CDR2 FYNNEI. The CDR3 runs 14 residues. Trimming pared 3 bases from V and 5 bases from J, leaving 10 bases between. The CDR3 is CASSDGGRTGELFF. CDR3 bases: TGTGCCAGCAGTGACGGAGGGAGAACCGGGGAGCTGTTTTTT.

V usage is TRBV2 and J usage is TRBJ2-7; D gene uncertain. The end of the DNA is better explained by TRBJ2-5, so the J call may be wrong. The germline V gene has CDR1 SNHLY and CDR2 FYNNEI. The CDR3 runs to 9 residues. CDR3 DNA sequence: TGTGCCAGCACGGGGACCCAGTACTTC. It specifies CASTGTQYF.

The chain joins TRBV27 to TRBJ2-7, with D unclear. Germline-derived CDR1 and CDR2 are MNHEY and SMNVEV (reference sequence). This CDR3 has 16 amino acids. V was shortened by 6 bases and J by 7 bases, with 25 bases between the two germline ends. The CDR3 loop is CASSPRGVGIGWEQYF. CDR3 DNA: TGTGCCAGCAGCCCCAGAGGAGTGGGAATCGGGTGGGAGCAGTACTTC.